This T cell receptor beta chain was obtained from a study of T cell responses to AZD1222 COVID-19 vaccine. About the research overall: The analysis combined second doses at about 4 or about 12 weeks. Regarding the study as a whole: Among AZD1222 vaccinees, only 5 to 7 were seropositive at baseline. Repertoires were sampled only after the peak T cell response. Epitopes outside B.1.351 and B.1.1.7 mutated regions reportedly drew nearly half of spike TCRs.

This clone was observed once. The antigen is undetermined. Clones were sequenced by immunoSEQ multiplex PCR, and TCRdb holds only the in-frame ones, with some missing. The sample has 70,000 to 90,000 clones; around 80% are singletons. The CDR3 sequence is 17 residues long. The germline CDR1 and CDR2 sequences are MGHRA and YSYEKL. Trimming stripped 0 bases from V and 4 bases from J, with 13 bases between. The source material was peripheral blood, sampled on day 0 of AZD1222 vaccination. This sequence was found in an adult in good health. The chain carries TRBV4-1 and TRBJ2-6; D not resolved. The CDR3 sequence is CASSQDWSLTGANVLTF. Here the CDR3 DNA reads TGCGCCAGCAGCCAAGATTGGTCATTGACGGGGGCCAACGTCCTGACTTTC.